What follows are 24 T cell receptor beta chains derived from one specimen sequenced in a study of PD-1 blockade in classical Hodgkin lymphoma (dated by TCRdb to about 2020). This sample's time point label indicates: cycle 4 day 1 (C4D1), after more than five weeks of nivolumab. All trial patients had relapsed after autologous stem cell transplantation, with cohorts A, B and C differing in prior brentuximab vedotin exposure. Using a Miltenyi CD4+ T cell isolation kit, CD4+ T cells were purified from thawed PBMCs through magnetic negative selection. The receptor library was made with the immunoSEQ multiplex PCR assay. What TCRdb holds here is the immuneACCESS table cut down to in-frame rearrangements. Part of the clones is not present; checked against another copy, under half of the missing clones reflect an unresolved V gene, and the others are unexplained. This sample gives some 9,100 clones in total; 65% to 85% of them show up just once. The ten largest account for roughly 1.5% of the sample.

Sample: CD4+ T cells from blood, taken before the fourth cycle of nivolumab. The receptors were gathered from a human donor with classical Hodgkin lymphoma.

This clone was seen more than once but under ten times. This rearrangement joins TRBV28 to TRBJ2-5; D gene unclear. V lost 7 bases and J lost 1, with 16 bases in between. This CDR3 is 15 amino acids long. Germline V lookup: CDR1 MDHEN, CDR2 SYDVKM. For the CDR3, the DNA is TGTGCCAGCACAGCTTTAGACTCAAGCCAAGAGACCCAGTACTTC. Its translation is CASTALDSSQETQYF.

This clone occurred a few times. V is TRBV10-3 and J is TRBJ1-5, with 7 bases that match TRBD1. Germline lookup yields CDR1 ENHRY and CDR2 SYGVKD. The junction had 7 bases not matched to a gene; V was cut back by 10 bases and J by 1 base. The CDR3 totals 14 residues. As DNA, the CDR3 is TGTGCCACCAATACAGGGGACAGCAATCAGCCCCAGCATTTT. Protein sequence: CATNTGDSNQPQHF.

V gene TRBV5-1 combines with J gene TRBJ2-1, with 7 bases that match TRBD1. Germline V gene lookup returns CDR1 SGHRS and CDR2 YFSETQ. V trimming: 1 base; J trimming: 9 bases; junction bases outside the gene matches: 7. The CDR3 is made up of 14 amino acids. The CDR3 DNA reads TGCGCCAGCAGCTTGAAGGGGGCTGGTGGTGAGCAGTTCTTC. Translating it yields CASSLKGAGGEQFF.

The chain is built from TRBV5-1 and TRBJ2-4, with D possibly called TRBD1 or TRBD2 (5 bases each). This CDR3 spans 14 amino acids. V was trimmed by 0 bases and J by 9 bases, leaving 13 bases between them. The germline gives CDR1 SGHRS, CDR2 YFSETQ. Here the CDR3 DNA reads TGCGCCAGCAGCTTGGAAGGAAGGGACGGCATTCAGTACTTC. Residues: CASSLEGRDGIQYF.

The rearrangement links TRBV21-1 to TRBJ1-5. TRBV21-1 is a pseudogene segment. This CDR3 has 14 residues. DNA for the CDR3: TGTGCCAGCAGCAAACAGGGAGGCAATCAGCCCCAGCATTTT. Residues: CASSKQGGNQPQHF.

The chain uses TRBV7-2 and TRBJ2-1; 10 bases are a match to TRBD2. This CDR3 is built from 16 residues. Germline CDR1 and CDR2: SGHTA and FQGNSA. V was pared by 5 bases and J by 3 bases, with 7 bases of the junction left unmatched. The CDR3 here is CASSAELAGRYNEQFF. The CDR3 DNA reads as TGTGCCAGCAGCGCGGAACTAGCGGGACGCTACAATGAGCAGTTCTTC.

The genes are TRBV9 and TRBJ1-2; no firm D call. This CDR3 comprises 13 residues. Trimming cost V 0 bases and J 2 bases, with 5 bases left between them. Germline-derived CDR1 and CDR2 are SGDLS and YYNGEE. DNA for the CDR3: TGTGCCAGCAGCGTAGAACAGAACTATGGCTACACCTTC. Its translation: CASSVEQNYGYTF.

J is TRBJ1-1 and V is TRBV7-2; 8 nucleotides match TRBD1. The CDR3 consists of 15 residues. Trimming removed 5 bases from V and 7 bases from J; junction bases left unmatched: 12. Germline lookup yields CDR1 SGHTA and CDR2 FQGNSA. CDR3 DNA: TGTGCCAGCAGCCTACGGACAGGGCCTCGGGATGAAGCTTTCTTT. Amino acid sequence: CASSLRTGPRDEAFF.

The chain has TRBV18 and TRBJ1-2; possibly TRBD1 for D (6 bases). The V and J ends lost 8 bases and 6 bases respectively, with 19 bases between them. From germline, CDR1 is KGHSH and CDR2 LQKENI. The CDR3 is 14 residues long. CDR3 protein: CASTIQGSTDGYTF. The CDR3 nucleotides are TGTGCCAGCACGATTCAGGGGAGCACCGATGGCTACACCTTC.

The V call is TRBV9, the J call TRBJ2-2, with D possibly being TRBD1 (5 bases). The CDR3 spans 14 residues. CDR1 SGDLS and CDR2 YYNGEE come from the germline V gene. Trimming shortened V by 3 bases and J by 0 bases, and 6 bases separated the two germline ends. The CDR3 spells CASSGQPNTGELFF. The DNA of the CDR3 is TGTGCCAGCAGCGGACAGCCGAACACCGGGGAGCTGTTTTTT.

J is TRBJ2-3 and V is TRBV29-1, with TRBD2 identical over 10 bases. Trimming cost V 7 bases and J 2 bases; bases outside gene matches: 12. From germline, CDR1 is SQVTM and CDR2 ANQGSEA. CDR3 length equals 16 residues. CDR3 nucleotides: TGCAGCGCTGGAGGCGGGCTAGCGGGGGCCACAGATACGCAGTATTTT. The encoded protein is CSAGGGLAGATDTQYF.

This chain joins TRBV7-3 and TRBJ2-1; 7 bases align to TRBD2. V shed 0 bases, J shed 8 bases, and the junction held 10 bases outside the gene matches. Germline V lookup: CDR1 SGHTA, CDR2 FQGTGA. This CDR3 contains 16 residues. Written as DNA, the CDR3 is TGTGCCAGCAGCTTAACGTTGGGCGGGGCGGGGGATGAGCAGTTCTTC. Protein sequence: CASSLTLGGAGDEQFF.

This clone turned up a few times. The rearrangement uses TRBV18 and TRBJ1-2; D remains unclear. Trimming took off 4 bases at V and 6 bases at J, with 6 bases between the two ends. The CDR3 is 11 amino acids. Germline CDR1 is KGHSH and CDR2 is LQKENI. The CDR3 spells CASSLKDGYTF. The CDR3 nucleotides are TGTGCCAGCTCACTAAAGGATGGCTACACCTTC. Combining the CDR3 with reference TRBV18 and TRBJ1-2 gives the whole variable domain NAGVMQNPRHLVRRRGQEARLRCSPMKGHSHVYWYRQLPEEGLKFMVYLQKENIIDESGMPKERFSAEFPKEGPSILRIQQVVRGDSAAYFCASSLKDGYTFGSGTRLTVV.

By sample share, this clone is large. This chain uses TRBV27 with TRBJ2-7; D unresolved. The CDR3 covers 14 residues. V was shortened by 4 bases and J by 0 bases, with 10 bases between the two germline ends. Germline values: CDR1 MNHEY, CDR2 SMNVEV (reference sequence). This CDR3 is CASSWSWDSYEQYF. The CDR3, as DNA: TGTGCCAGCAGTTGGTCGTGGGACTCCTACGAGCAGTACTTC.

The chain uses TRBV28 and TRBJ1-2; a possible D gene is TRBD1 (5 bases). The CDR3 is 15 residues long. Per the germline V gene, CDR1 is MDHEN and CDR2 is SYDVKM. V lost 2 bases to trimming and J lost 5 bases, with 15 bases between them. This chain's CDR3 is CASSLGVRDIYGYTF. The DNA of the CDR3 is TGTGCCAGCAGTTTAGGTGTCAGGGATATTTATGGCTACACCTTC.

This rearrangement joins TRBV10-3 to TRBJ2-5, with D perhaps matching TRBD2 (7 bases). Trimming left V 7 bases short and J 1 base short, with 19 bases between. CDR3 length equals 16 residues. Germline V CDR1 and CDR2: ENHRY, SYGVKD. CDR3 residues: CAIKAGRAGAQETQYF. As DNA, the CDR3 is TGTGCCATCAAGGCGGGAAGGGCGGGGGCCCAAGAGACCCAGTACTTC.

The V call is TRBV7-6, the J call TRBJ2-5; possibly TRBD2 for D (6 bases). Germline CDR1 SGHVS, CDR2 FNYEAQ. V was cut by 5 bases and J by 4 bases, with 8 bases left in between. The CDR3 totals 12 residues. The CDR3 nucleotides read TGTGCCAGCAGCCGGGGAGGAGAGACCCAGTACTTC. This translates into CASSRGGETQYF.

The rearrangement uses TRBV28 and TRBJ2-4, with D maybe TRBD2 (5 bases). The CDR3 loop spans 16 amino acids. From germline, CDR1 is MDHEN and CDR2 SYDVKM. Trimming pared 4 bases from V and 3 bases from J, leaving 16 bases between. DNA of the CDR3: TGTGCCAGCAGTTATTGGACTGGGTGGAACAAAAACATTCAGTACTTC. It translates to CASSYWTGWNKNIQYF.

V and J are TRBV5-1 and TRBJ2-3, with D tentatively TRBD2 (6 bases). In germline, CDR1 is SGHRS, CDR2 YFSETQ. Between the trimmed V and J ends, which lost 0 bases and 6 bases, there was a span of 11 bases. CDR3 length: 14 residues. CDR3 amino acids: CASSLAGGADTQYF. CDR3 sequence (DNA): TGCGCCAGCAGCTTGGCCGGAGGGGCGGATACGCAGTATTTT.

The genes are TRBV30 and TRBJ2-1; 7 bases agree with TRBD1. This CDR3 contains 12 residues. CDR1 is GTSNPN, CDR2 SVGIG, per germline (reference sequence). V lost 1 base to trimming and J lost 12 bases; unmatched junction nucleotides: 6. In DNA form, the CDR3 reads TGTGCCTGGAGTGCCGGGGACAGTCGGCAGTTCTTC. Translated, it gives CAWSAGDSRQFF.

This chain uses TRBV30 with TRBJ1-1, with no clear D. The CDR3 extends over 13 amino acids. V shed 0 bases and J shed 1 base, with 6 bases lying between them. The germline V gene has CDR1 GTSNPN and CDR2 SVGIG (reference sequence). CDR3 coding DNA: TGTGCCTGGAGTGTACGACAGAACACTGAAGCTTTCTTT. Its translation is CAWSVRQNTEAFF.

The V gene is TRBV2, the J gene TRBJ1-4, with unresolved D. The CDR3 contains 14 residues. From germline, CDR1 is SNHLY and CDR2 FYNNEI. Trimming shortened V by 8 bases and J by 0 bases, and 10 bases separated the two germline ends. CDR3 sequence reads: CASAPGTTNEKLFF. CDR3 DNA: TGTGCCAGCGCACCCGGGACAACTAATGAAAAACTGTTTTTT.

V and J are TRBV2 and TRBJ2-7; 11 bases map to TRBD1. V was clipped by 6 bases and J by 5 bases; unmatched bases: 6. CDR3 length: 14 amino acids. Germline V CDR1 and CDR2: SNHLY, FYNNEI. The CDR3 sequence is CASSPDRGRDEQYF. The CDR3, as DNA: TGTGCCAGCAGCCCGGACAGGGGGCGAGACGAGCAGTACTTC.

The rearrangement joins TRBV6-1 to TRBJ1-2; 7 bases agree with TRBD1. CDR3 length equals 14 residues. From germline, CDR1 is MNHNS and CDR2 SASEGT. Unmatched junction bases numbered 2, after V lost 2 bases and J lost 2 bases. CDR3 nucleotide sequence: TGTGCCAGCAGTGAAACGGGACAGAACTATGGCTACACCTTC. This codes for CASSETGQNYGYTF.